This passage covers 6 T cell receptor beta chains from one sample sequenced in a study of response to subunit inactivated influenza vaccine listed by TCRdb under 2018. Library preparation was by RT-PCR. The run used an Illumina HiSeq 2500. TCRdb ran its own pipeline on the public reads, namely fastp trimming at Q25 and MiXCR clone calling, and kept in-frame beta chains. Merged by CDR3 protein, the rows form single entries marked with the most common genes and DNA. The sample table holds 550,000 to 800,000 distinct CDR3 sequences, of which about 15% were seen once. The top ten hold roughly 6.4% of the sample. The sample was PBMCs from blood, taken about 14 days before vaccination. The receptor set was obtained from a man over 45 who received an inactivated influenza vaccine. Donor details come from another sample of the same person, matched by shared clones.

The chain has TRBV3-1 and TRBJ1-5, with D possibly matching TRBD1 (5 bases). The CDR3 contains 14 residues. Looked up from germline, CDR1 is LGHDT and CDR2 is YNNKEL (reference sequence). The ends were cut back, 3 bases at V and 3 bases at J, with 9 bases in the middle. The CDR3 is CASSHTGTNQPQHF. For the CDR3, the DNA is TGTGCCAGCAGCCATACGGGGACCAATCAGCCCCAGCATTTT.

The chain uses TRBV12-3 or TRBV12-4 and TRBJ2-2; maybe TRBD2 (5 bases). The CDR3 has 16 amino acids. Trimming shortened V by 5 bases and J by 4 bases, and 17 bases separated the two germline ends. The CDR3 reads CASSPSLRARTGELFF. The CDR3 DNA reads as TGTGCCAGCAGTCCATCCCTGAGGGCGCGCACCGGGGAGCTGTTTTTT.

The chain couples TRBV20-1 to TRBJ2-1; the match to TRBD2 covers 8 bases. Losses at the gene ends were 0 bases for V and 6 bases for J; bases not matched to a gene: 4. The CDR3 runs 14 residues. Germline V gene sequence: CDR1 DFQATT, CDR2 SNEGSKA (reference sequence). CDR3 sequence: CSAREASGFNEQFF. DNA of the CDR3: TGCAGTGCTAGAGAAGCTAGCGGGTTCAATGAGCAGTTCTTC.

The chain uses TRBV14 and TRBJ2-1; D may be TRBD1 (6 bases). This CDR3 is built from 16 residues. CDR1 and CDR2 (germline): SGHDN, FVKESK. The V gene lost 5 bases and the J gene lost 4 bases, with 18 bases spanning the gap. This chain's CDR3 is CASSTSTGKNYNEQFF. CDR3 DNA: TGTGCCAGCAGCACCTCGACAGGAAAAAATTACAATGAGCAGTTCTTC.

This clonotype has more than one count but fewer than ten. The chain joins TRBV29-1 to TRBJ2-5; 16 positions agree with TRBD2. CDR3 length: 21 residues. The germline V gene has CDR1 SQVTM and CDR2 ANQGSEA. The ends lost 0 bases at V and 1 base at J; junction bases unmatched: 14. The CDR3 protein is CSVEDLGTSGRAIQPQETQYF. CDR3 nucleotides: TGCAGCGTTGAAGATCTTGGGACTAGCGGGAGGGCCATTCAACCCCAAGAGACCCAGTACTTC.

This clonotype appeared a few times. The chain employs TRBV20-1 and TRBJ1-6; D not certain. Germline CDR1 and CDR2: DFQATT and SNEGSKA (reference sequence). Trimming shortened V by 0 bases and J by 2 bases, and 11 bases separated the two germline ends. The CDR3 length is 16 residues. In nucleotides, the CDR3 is TGCAGTGCTAGAGATAGTGGGTTAACCTATAATTCACCCCTCCACTTT. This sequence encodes CSARDSGLTYNSPLHF.